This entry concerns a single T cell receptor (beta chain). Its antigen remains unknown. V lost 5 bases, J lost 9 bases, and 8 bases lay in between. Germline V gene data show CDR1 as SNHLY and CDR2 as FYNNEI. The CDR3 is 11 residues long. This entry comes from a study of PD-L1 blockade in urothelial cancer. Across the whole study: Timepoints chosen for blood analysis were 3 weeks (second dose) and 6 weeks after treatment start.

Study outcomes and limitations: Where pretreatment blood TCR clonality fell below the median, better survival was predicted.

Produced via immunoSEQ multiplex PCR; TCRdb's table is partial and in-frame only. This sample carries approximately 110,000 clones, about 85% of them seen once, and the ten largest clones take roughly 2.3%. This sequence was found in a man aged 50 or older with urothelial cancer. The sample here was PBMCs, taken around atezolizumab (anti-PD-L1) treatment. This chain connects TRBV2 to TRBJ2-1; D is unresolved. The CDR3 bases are TGTGCCAGCAGTCCTAGTGGTGAGCAGTTCTTC. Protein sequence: CASSPSGEQFF.